This T cell receptor beta chain appears in the sequencing data of a study of response to subunit inactivated influenza vaccine. Study results and caveats: It was suggested by the authors that few new T cells are recruited by each seasonal influenza vaccination.

The germline CDR1 and CDR2 sequences are SGHAT and FQNNGV. The CDR3 loop spans 18 amino acids. Trimming left V 5 bases short and J 3 bases short, with 25 bases between. TCRdb reprocessed the RT-PCR reads with MiXCR, giving one entry per CDR3 protein. The data hold hundreds of thousands of distinct CDR3 sequences, with about 15% observed a single time. Regarding this clonotype: The target antigen is unknown.

The sequence derives from a man in his forties or fifties who received an inactivated influenza vaccine. The rearrangement uses TRBV11-2 and TRBJ2-5; D may be TRBD2 (6 bases). The source was PBMCs from blood, collected 11 to 12 days after vaccination. The CDR3: CASSQRRGSSYQEETQYF. DNA for the CDR3: TGTGCCAGCAGCCAGAGGCGGGGCAGCTCCTATCAAGAAGAGACCCAGTACTTC.